This T cell receptor (beta chain) was documented in a study of shared T cell receptors in the human thymus. This CDR3 region has 16 residues. Deletions cut 4 bases from V and 5 bases from J, with 21 bases between. Germline V lookup: CDR1 MGHRA, CDR2 YSYEKL. Clones were sequenced by immunoSEQ multiplex PCR, and TCRdb holds only the in-frame ones, with some missing. The sample lists about 610,000 clones; roughly 88% were seen once. Separately, the same data were catalogued under a study of human thymus T cells. That study adds: Obtained as resections during corrective heart surgery, the thymus tissue was then studied.

This clonotype was obtained from a boy in the first two years of life with a congenital heart defect. The chain combines TRBV4-1 with TRBJ2-7, with a tentative D call TRBD2 (5 bases). Sequencing was performed on thymocytes. The CDR3, as DNA: TGCGCCAGCAGCCCCGTCGAGTGGGAGAGGCCGGACGAGCAGTACTTC. Residues: CASSPVEWERPDEQYF.